This paragraph reports one T cell receptor beta chain. Its cognate antigen has yet to be identified. Per-nucleotide qualities are absent, and no much larger clonotype sits a single base away. The sequencer was an Illumina NovaSeq 6000. TCR cDNA was synthesized by 5'RACE template switching, which introduced a universal primer site and unique molecular identifiers. Priming of cDNA synthesis was performed from both the TCR alpha and TCR beta constant segments. Libraries were amplified in two PCR steps, with sample barcodes and sequencing adapters added in the second step. Sequencing of the libraries was done on either Illumina HiSeq 2500 (2x100 bp) or NovaSeq (2x150 bp). The paper's data handling went like this. MIGEC was used to demultiplex reads and collapse the reads into UMI consensus sequences, and MiXCR was used for V(D)J alignment. Vaccine-responding clonotypes were identified with edgeR using replicate PBMC samples, with FDR below 0.01 and a log2 fold change above 5 up to day 15 being required. CD4 or CD8 identity was assigned to each bulk clonotype according to whether the clonotype was present at higher abundance in the sequenced CD4 repertoire or the sequenced CD8 repertoire. TCRdb handled the public reads itself, with Q25 trimming in fastp and clone calling in MiXCR, and kept productive beta chains. Each record represents a unique CDR3 protein, reported with the most common genes and DNA among its rows. For this entry, the V and J calls and clone size follow TCRdb and not the study's own pipeline. The sample table contains roughly 340,000 distinct CDR3 sequences; only one count was recorded for under 5% of them. 24% of the sample belongs to the ten largest clones.

These data originate in a study of T cells after yellow fever vaccination (dated by TCRdb to between 2017 and 2020). Concerning the study at large: Libraries from fractions with low cell numbers were prepared with the SMART-Seq v4 Ultra Low Input RNA kit. To follow T-cell clones before and after primary and booster YFV17D yellow fever vaccination, bulk TCR alpha and beta repertoires were sequenced over time. The cohort comprised two healthy male donors, one aged 18 to 29 and one aged 30 to 40 years. Bulk PBMC replicates and cell subsets were isolated from blood drawn at multiple timepoints before and after both primary and secondary immunization.

Beyond this particular receptor, the publication reports: The secondary T-cell response was found to be weaker but faster than the primary response, with a peak reached on day 5 rather than on day 15. Most clones expanded after primary vaccination (96% of CD4 and over 80% of CD8) were re-detected after the booster, suggesting that broad memory maintenance occurred. A small fraction of clonotypes appeared in both the CD4 and CD8 compartments, likely as a result of convergent recombination. Because the study included only two donors, the extent to which the findings can be generalized is limited. Because abundant contaminating clonotypes from the bulk population could be contained in FACS-sorted repertoires, computational filtering was required.

In the paper's terms, the treatment or condition label means: live attenuated yellow fever vaccine strain. At each blood-draw timepoint, two biological replicates of bulk PBMCs were collected. PBMCs were isolated from peripheral blood using a standard Ficoll-Paque protocol. RNA was extracted with TriZol from bulk PBMCs, CD4 and CD8 fractions, and dextramer-positive and dextramer-negative fractions. For CDR1 and CDR2, the germline V gene (reference sequence) lists WNHNN and SYGVQD. The CDR3 goes from the cysteine to the phenylalanine over 17 residues. Of all the DNA, just the CDR3 is kept, 51 bases in frame from base 1. The junction shows trimming of 6 bases on V and 0 bases on J, plus 20 bases between the germline ends.

The sequence was collected from a man aged 18 to 29 who received the YFV17D yellow fever vaccine. This chain joins TRBV10-1 to TRBJ2-5; the D gene is not confidently resolved. The source material was PBMCs, sampled 5 days after the yellow fever booster vaccination. The CDR3 reads CASRRLPGKVNQETQYF. The DNA sequence reads TGCGCCAGCAGGCGCCTCCCGGGTAAGGTGAACCAAGAGACCCAGTACTTC.